This TCR beta chain was sequenced during a study of blood T cell repertoires in COVID-19. In the original processing: Estimates of nucleated cell counts were drawn from the amplification of reference gene primers. Measured with immunoSEQ multiplex PCR; TCRdb has only the in-frame clones, and not every one. That table is the source of V, J and clone size, and D and trimming were worked out from the DNA. The sample contains more than 300,000 clones, nearly 90% of which appear only once. In terms of age and location, participants ranged from about 18 to 95 years and lived in around 22 US areas. Resolution of symptoms, clearance, or two negative PCRs was present in recovered Cohort 3 donors. Germline assignment: CDR1 SGHTA and CDR2 FQGTGA. The ends lost 4 bases at V and 4 bases at J; junction bases unmatched: 8. CDR3 size: 17 residues.

The rearrangement uses TRBV7-3 and TRBJ2-2; 11 bases are shared with TRBD2. Material for sequencing was PBMCs or T cells enriched from blood (not recorded which). This TCR was recovered from a woman in her thirties who had recovered from COVID-19. The CDR3 nucleotides read TGTGCCAGCAGCTCCTCTAGCGGGGGGCTGGGCACCGGGGAGCTGTTTTTT. It encodes CASSSSSGGLGTGELFF. Complete variable domain (other parts from reference TRBV7-3 and TRBJ2-2): GAGVSQTPSNKVTEKGKYVELRCDPISGHTALYWYRQSLGQGPEFLIYFQGTGAADDSGLPNDRFFAVRPEGSVSTLKIQRTERGDSAVYLCASSSSSGGLGTGELFFGEGSRLTVL.